This is a list of T cell receptor beta chains from one sample in a study of beta chain features in type 1 diabetes. Produced via immunoSEQ multiplex PCR; TCRdb's table is partial and in-frame only. The table has about 650,000 clones, around 11% seen once. Sequences were obtained from naive CD4+ T cells from blood. The receptors derive from a man aged 30 to 45 with type 1 diabetes. The CDR3 runs from the conserved cysteine through the conserved F or W.

>TRBV18|TRBJ2-5
CASSPRNRGTETQYF
>TRBV6-6|TRBJ2-5
CASRLQDLQETQYF
>TRBV29-1|TRBJ2-3
CSGGGTDTQYF
>TRBV10-2|TRBJ2-5
CASSAGAPGTQYF
>TRBV2|TRBJ2-4
CASTRQADLAKNIQYF
>TRBV29-1|TRBJ2-5
CSVERGGKETQYF
>TRBV5-1|TRBJ2-7
CASSLVAGEPYEQYF
>TRBV4-3|TRBJ2-7
CASSQEFLDISYEQYF
>TRBV14|TRBJ2-5
CASSQVGASRQTQYF
>TRBV6-5|TRBJ1-5
CASSYSPNQPQHF
>TRBV7-2|TRBJ1-2
CASNLALGPGADGYTF
>TRBV7-9|TRBJ1-1
CASSLGGETEAFF
>TRBV20-1|TRBJ2-7
CSASYSYEQYF
>TRBV27|TRBJ1-1
CASSLNRQGTEAFF
>TRBV11-2|TRBJ2-1
CASSQTGLTYNEQFF
>TRBV28|TRBJ2-4
CASSPPGLGNIQYF
>TRBV2|TRBJ1-2
CASSADTAGYTF
>TRBV2|TRBJ2-6
CASTEGSGANVLTF
>TRBV5-6|TRBJ2-3
CASSLQVGDTTDTQYF
>TRBV5-1|TRBJ1-2
CASSLQDNYGYTF
>TRBV10-3|TRBJ2-2
CAISEVDPNTGELFF
>TRBV29-1|TRBJ2-5
CSVERLESETQYF
>TRBV4-2|TRBJ1-4
CASAPRGEGTNEKLFF
>TRBV6-5|TRBJ1-2
CASSYSTEGLGYTF
>TRBV7-9|TRBJ2-1
CASSLTSSGVSNEQFF
>TRBV5-4|TRBJ2-2
CASSLTSLRGPTGELFF
>TRBV7-8|TRBJ2-7
CASSFVVTVSNEQYF
>TRBV7-2|TRBJ1-2
CASSLGQVPGYTF
>TRBV6-1|TRBJ1-2
CASTGTAVSNYGYTF
>TRBV29-1|TRBJ2-3
CSVSVGGTDTQYF
>TRBV16|TRBJ1-6
CASSQSGQENSPLHF
>TRBV21-1|TRBJ2-3
CASSNLRRDTQYF
>TRBV29-1|TRBJ2-3
CSGSQTGATDTQYF
>TRBV10-3|TRBJ1-2
CAISESGSSRDYGYTF
>TRBV6-6|TRBJ1-6
CASSTTGSNSPLHF
>TRBV5-1|TRBJ2-3
CASSLGRSTDTQYF
>TRBV4-3|TRBJ2-2
CASSQILRKDTGELFF
>TRBV11-3|TRBJ2-5
CASRQLAGGDETQYF
>TRBV30|TRBJ2-3
CAWSVGSGGSDTQYF
>TRBV7-2|TRBJ2-3
CASTRNLADTQYF
>TRBV7-2|TRBJ1-6
CASSLGSQGYAPLHF